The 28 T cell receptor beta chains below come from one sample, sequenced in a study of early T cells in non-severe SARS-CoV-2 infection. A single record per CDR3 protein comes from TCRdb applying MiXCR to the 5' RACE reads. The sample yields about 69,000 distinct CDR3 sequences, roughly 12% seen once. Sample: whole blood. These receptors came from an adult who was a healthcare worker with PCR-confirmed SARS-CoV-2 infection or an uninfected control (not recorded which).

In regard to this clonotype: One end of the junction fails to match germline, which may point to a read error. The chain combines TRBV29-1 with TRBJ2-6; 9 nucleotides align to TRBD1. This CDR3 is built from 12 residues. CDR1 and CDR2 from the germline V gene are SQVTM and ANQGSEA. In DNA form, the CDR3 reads TGCAGCGCCCTGACAGGGGGCAACGTCCTGACTTTC. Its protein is CSALTGGNVLTF. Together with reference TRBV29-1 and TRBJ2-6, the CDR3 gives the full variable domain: SAVISQKPSRDICQRGTSLTIQCQVDSQVTMMFWYRQQPGQSLTLIATANQGSEATYESGFVIDKFPISRPNLTFSTLTVSNMSPEDSSIYLCSALTGGNVLTFGAGSRLTVL.

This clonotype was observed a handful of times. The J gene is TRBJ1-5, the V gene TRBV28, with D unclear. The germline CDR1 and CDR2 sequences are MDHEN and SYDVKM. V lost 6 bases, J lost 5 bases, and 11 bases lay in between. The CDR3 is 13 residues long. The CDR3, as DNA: TGTGCCAGCAGGGGCTTTGCTGATCAGCCCCAGCATTTT. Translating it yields CASRGFADQPQHF.

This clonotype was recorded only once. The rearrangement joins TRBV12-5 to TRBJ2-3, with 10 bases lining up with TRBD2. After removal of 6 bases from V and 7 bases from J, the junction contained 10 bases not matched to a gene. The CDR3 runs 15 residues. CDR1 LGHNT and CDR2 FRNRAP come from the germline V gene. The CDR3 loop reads CASGRVAGGPYTQYF. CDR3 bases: TGTGCTAGTGGACGAGTAGCGGGGGGTCCTTATACGCAGTATTTT.

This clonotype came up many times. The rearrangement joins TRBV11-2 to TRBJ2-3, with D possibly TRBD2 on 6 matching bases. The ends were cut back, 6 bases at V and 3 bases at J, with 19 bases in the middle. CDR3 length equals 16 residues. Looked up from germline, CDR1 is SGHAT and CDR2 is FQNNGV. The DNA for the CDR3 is TGTGCCAGCAGTTCAGACTTCGGAGGGCCTACAGATACGCAGTATTTT. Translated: CASSSDFGGPTDTQYF.

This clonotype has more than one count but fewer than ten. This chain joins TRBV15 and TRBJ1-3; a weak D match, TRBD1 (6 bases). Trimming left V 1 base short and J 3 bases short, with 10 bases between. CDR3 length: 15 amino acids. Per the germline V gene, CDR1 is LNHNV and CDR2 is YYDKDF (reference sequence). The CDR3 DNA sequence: TGTGCCACCAGCAGAGGGGGGGCCGATGGAAACACCATATATTTT. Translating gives CATSRGGADGNTIYF.

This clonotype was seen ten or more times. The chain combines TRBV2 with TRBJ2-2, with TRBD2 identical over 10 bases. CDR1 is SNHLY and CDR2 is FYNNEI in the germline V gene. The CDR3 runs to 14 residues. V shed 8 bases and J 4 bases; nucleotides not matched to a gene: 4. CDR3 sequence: CASRLAGVTGELFF. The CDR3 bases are TGTGCCAGCCGTCTAGCGGGAGTCACCGGGGAGCTGTTTTTT.

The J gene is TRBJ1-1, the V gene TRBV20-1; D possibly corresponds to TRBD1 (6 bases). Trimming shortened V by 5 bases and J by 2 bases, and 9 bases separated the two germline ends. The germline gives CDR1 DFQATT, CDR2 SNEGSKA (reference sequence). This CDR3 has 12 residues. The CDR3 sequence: CSAQDRNTEAFF. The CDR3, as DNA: TGCAGTGCTCAGGACAGAAACACTGAAGCTTTCTTT.

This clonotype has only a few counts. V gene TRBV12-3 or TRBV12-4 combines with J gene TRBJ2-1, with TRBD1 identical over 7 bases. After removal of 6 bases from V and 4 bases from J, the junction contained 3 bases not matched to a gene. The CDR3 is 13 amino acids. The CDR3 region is CASRGTEYNEQFF. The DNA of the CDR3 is TGTGCCAGCAGAGGGACAGAGTACAATGAGCAGTTCTTC.

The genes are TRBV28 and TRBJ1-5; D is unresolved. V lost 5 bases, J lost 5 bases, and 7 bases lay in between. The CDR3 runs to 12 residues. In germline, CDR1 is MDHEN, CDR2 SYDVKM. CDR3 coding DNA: TGTGCCAGCAGTCCGGCTCATCAGCCCCAGCATTTT. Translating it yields CASSPAHQPQHF.

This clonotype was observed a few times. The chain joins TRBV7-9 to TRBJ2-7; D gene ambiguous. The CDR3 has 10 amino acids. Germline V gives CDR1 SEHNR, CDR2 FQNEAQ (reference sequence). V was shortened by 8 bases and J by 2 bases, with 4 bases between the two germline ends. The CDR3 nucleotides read TGTGCCAGCGGAACCTACGAGCAGTACTTC. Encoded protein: CASGTYEQYF.

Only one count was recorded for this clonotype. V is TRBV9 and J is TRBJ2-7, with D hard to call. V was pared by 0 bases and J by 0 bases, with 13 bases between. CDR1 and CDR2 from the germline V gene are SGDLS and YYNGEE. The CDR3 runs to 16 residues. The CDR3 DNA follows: TGTGCCAGCAGCGTAGGAAGCCGGGCGAACTCCTACGAGCAGTACTTC. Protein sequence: CASSVGSRANSYEQYF.

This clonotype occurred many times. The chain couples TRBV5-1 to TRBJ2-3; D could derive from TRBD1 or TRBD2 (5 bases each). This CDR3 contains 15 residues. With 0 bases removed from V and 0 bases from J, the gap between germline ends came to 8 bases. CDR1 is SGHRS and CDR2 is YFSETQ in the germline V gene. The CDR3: CASSLVGDSTDTQYF. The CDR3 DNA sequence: TGCGCCAGCAGCTTGGTCGGGGACAGCACAGATACGCAGTATTTT.

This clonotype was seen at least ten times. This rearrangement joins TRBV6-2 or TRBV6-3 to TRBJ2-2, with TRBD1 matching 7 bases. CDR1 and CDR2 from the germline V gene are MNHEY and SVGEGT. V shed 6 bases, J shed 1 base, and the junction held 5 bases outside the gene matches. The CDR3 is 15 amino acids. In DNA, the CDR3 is TGTGCCAGCAGGCCCCGGACAGGGAACACCGGGGAGCTGTTTTTT. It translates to CASRPRTGNTGELFF.

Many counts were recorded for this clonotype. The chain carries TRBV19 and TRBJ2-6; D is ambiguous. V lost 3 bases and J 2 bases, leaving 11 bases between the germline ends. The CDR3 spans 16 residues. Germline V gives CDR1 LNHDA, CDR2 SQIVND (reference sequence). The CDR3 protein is CASSILLMAGANVLTF. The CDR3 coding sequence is TGTGCCAGTAGTATTCTGTTGATGGCTGGGGCCAACGTCCTGACTTTC.

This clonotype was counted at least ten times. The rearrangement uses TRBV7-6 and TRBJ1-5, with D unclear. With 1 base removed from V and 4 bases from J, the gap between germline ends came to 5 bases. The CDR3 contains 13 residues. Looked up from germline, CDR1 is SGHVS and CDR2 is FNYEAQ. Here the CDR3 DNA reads TGTGCCAGCAGCTTAGGTGAAAATCAGCCCCAGCATTTT. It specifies CASSLGENQPQHF.

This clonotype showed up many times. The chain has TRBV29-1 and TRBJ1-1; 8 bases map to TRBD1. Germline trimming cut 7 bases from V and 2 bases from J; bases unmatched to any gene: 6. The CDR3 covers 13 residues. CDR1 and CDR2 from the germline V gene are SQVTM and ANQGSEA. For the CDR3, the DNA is TGCAGCGCTGGACAGGGTATTAACACTGAAGCTTTCTTT. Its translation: CSAGQGINTEAFF.

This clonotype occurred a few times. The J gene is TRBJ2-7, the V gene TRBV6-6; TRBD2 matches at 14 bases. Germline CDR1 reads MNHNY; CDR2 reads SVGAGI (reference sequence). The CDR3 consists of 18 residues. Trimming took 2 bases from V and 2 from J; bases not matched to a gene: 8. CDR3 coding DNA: TGTGCCAGCAGTTACCTGACTAGCGGGGGGGTATTCCCCTACGAGCAGTACTTC. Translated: CASSYLTSGGVFPYEQYF.

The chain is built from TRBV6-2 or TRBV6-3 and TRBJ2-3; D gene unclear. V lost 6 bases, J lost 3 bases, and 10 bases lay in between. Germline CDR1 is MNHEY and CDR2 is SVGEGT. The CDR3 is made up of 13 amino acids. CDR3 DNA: TGTGCCAGCAGCACGATGTCGACAGATACGCAGTATTTT. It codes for CASSTMSTDTQYF.

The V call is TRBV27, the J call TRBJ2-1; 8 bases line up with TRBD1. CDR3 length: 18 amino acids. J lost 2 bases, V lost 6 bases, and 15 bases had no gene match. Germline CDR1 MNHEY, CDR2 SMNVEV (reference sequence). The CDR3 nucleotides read TGTGCCAGCAGCATCGGGACAGGACCGTTAGGGCCCTACAATGAGCAGTTCTTC. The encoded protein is CASSIGTGPLGPYNEQFF.

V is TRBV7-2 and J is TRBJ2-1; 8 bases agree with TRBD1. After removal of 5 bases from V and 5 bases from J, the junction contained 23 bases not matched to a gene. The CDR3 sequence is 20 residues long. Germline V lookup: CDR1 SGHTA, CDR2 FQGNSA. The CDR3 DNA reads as TGTGCCAGCAGCCCCTCCGTAGGACAGGGTGTTTCGTCGTCGAACAATGAGCAGTTCTTC. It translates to CASSPSVGQGVSSSNNEQFF. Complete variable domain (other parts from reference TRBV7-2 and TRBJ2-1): GAGVSQSPSNKVTEKGKDVELRCDPISGHTALYWYRQSLGQGLEFLIYFQGNSAPDKSGLPSDRFSAERTGGSVSTLTIQRTQQEDSAVYLCASSPSVGQGVSSSNNEQFFGPGTRLTVL.

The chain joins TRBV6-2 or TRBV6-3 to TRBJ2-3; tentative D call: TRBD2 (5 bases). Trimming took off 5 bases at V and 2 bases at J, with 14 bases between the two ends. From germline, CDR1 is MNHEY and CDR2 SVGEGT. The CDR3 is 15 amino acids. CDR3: CASSTIARSTDTQYF. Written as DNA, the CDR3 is TGTGCCAGCAGTACAATAGCGAGATCCACAGATACGCAGTATTTT.

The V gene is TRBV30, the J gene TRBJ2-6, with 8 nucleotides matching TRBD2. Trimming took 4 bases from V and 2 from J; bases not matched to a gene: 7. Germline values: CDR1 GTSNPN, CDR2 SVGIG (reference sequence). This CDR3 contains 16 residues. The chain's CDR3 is CAWTAGGSAGANVLTF. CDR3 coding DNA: TGTGCCTGGACGGCGGGGGGCAGCGCTGGGGCCAACGTCCTGACTTTC.

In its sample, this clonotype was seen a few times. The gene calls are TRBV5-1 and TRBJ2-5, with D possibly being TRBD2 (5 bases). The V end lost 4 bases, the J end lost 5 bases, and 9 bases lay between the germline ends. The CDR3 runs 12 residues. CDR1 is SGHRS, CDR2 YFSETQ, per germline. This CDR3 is CASSVSVETQYF. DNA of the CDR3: TGCGCCAGCAGCGTTAGCGTTGAGACCCAGTACTTC. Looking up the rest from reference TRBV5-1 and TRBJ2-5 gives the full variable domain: KAGVTQTPRYLIKTRGQQVTLSCSPISGHRSVSWYQQTPGQGLQFLFEYFSETQRNKGNFPGRFSGRQFSNSRSEMNVSTLELGDSALYLCASSVSVETQYFGPGTRLLVL.

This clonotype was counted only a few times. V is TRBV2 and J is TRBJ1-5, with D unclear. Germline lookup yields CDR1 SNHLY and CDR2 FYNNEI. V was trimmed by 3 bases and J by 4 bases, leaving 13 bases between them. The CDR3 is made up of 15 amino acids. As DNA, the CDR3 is TGTGCCAGCAGTGATATCGGGGAATATAATCAGCCCCAGCATTTT. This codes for CASSDIGEYNQPQHF.

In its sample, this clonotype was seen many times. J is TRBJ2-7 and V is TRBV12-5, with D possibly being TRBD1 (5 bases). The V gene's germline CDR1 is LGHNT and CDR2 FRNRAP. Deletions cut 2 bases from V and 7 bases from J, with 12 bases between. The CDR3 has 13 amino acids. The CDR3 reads CASGLHRMGEQYF. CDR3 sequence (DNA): TGTGCTAGTGGTTTGCACAGGATGGGGGAGCAGTACTTC.

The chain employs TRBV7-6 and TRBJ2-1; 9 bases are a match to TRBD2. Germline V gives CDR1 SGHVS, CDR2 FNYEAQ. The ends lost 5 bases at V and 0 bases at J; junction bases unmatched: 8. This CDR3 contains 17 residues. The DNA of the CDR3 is TGTGCCAGCAGCCTACTGGCTAGCGGGGCCTCCTACAATGAGCAGTTCTTC. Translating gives CASSLLASGASYNEQFF.

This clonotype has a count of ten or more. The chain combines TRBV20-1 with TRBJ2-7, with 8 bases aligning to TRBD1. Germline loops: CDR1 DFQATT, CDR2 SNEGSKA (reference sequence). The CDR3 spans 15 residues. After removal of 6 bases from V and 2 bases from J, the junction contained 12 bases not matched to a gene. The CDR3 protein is CSALGRTGIPYEQYF. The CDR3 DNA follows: TGCAGTGCACTGGGCCGGACAGGGATCCCCTACGAGCAGTACTTC.

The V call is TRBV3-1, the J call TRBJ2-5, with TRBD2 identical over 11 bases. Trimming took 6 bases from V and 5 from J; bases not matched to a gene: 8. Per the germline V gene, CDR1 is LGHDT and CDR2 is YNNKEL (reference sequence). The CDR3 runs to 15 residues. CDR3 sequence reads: CASSRTSGSGETQYF. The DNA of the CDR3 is TGTGCCAGCAGTCGGACTAGCGGGTCAGGTGAGACCCAGTACTTC.